These T cell receptor beta chains were read from a single sample in a study of technical replicates of blood from a few donors. The repertoire was sequenced with immunoSEQ multiplex PCR; TCRdb's copy has only in-frame clones and lacks some. The sample lists roughly 100,000 clones, roughly 95% occurring once. Sequencing was done on a sample of T cells isolated from PBMCs. The receptors were gathered from a human donor in good health. Both conserved end residues are trimmed from each CDR3. The order of the fields is J gene, V gene, CDR3 protein.

TRBJ2-1 TRBV2 ASRGTVRSEQF
TRBJ2-3 TRBV2 ASEDARNTQY
TRBJ1-3 TRBV29-1 SVDEGNTIY
TRBJ1-2 TRBV6-5 ASSGGTGGAAGYT
TRBJ2-1 TRBV19 ASSIAPSGPGEQF
TRBJ1-1 TRBV6-1 ASSEEGGYMNTEAF
TRBJ2-7 TRBV27 ASSLGQGKVYEQY
TRBJ2-5 TRBV5-1 ASSPSSGSGQETQY
TRBJ2-1 TRBV27 ASSLKARREATNEQF
TRBJ1-1 TRBV5-1 ASSLDRATEAF
TRBJ1-2 TRBV28 ASSWGQDGYT
TRBJ2-2 TRBV7-7 ASSPKDSTGELF
TRBJ2-7 TRBV11-2 ASSLRDRGYEQY
TRBJ2-1 TRBV7-9 ASSLASGTSGIGEQF
TRBJ2-7 TRBV10-3 AIRGTETNYEQY
TRBJ2-1 TRBV4-3 ASSQDWGGNEQF
TRBJ2-5 TRBV28 ASSLGGPQETQY
TRBJ1-1 TRBV11-3 ASSLDMAEAF
TRBJ2-2 TRBV11-3 ASSLAPGLSTGELF
TRBJ1-2 TRBV21-1 ASTDTVYGYT
TRBJ2-1 TRBV5-1 ASSLVAGAYNEQF
TRBJ1-5 TRBV6-1 ASSEALGGQPQH
TRBJ1-2 TRBV9 ASSPREREVNYGYT
TRBJ1-1 TRBV29-1 SVLQGRDTEAF
TRBJ1-1 TRBV9 ASSGGTGGSEAF
TRBJ1-1 TRBV10-3 AISTGMNTEAF
TRBJ1-5 TRBV7-9 ASSLDISQPQH
TRBJ1-2 TRBV6-1 ASSEVFPPGSYGYT
TRBJ1-5 TRBV28 ASSTTGHLNQPQH
TRBJ2-3 TRBV6-5 ASSYLVAGTDTQY
TRBJ2-1 TRBV27 ASSSTGTSGAHEQF
TRBJ2-3 TRBV10-3 AILSTNTDTQY
TRBJ2-6 TRBV9 ASSPRDFSSGANVLT
TRBJ2-1 TRBV28 ASSVAGTGAYEQF
TRBJ2-7 TRBV7-2 ASSFGGAIEQY
TRBJ2-5 TRBV5-4 ASSSDRTTGTQY
TRBJ2-1 TRBV5-4 ASSLGWDAGGEQF
TRBJ1-2 TRBV19 ASSIDPLTASNYGYT
TRBJ2-1 TRBV29-1 STWVWDRYNEQF
TRBJ1-2 TRBV30 AWSVRGAYGYT
TRBJ1-6 TRBV2 ASRGTEDNSPLH
TRBJ1-5 TRBV15 ATSREREPQH
TRBJ2-1 TRBV7-3 ASSSGYGNEQF
TRBJ2-7 TRBV7-8 ASSNNPGLASSYEQY
TRBJ2-7 TRBV6-1 ASKKPGTETYEQY
TRBJ1-1 TRBV5-4 ASSQEMGQAYEAF
TRBJ1-3 TRBV2 ASGVSRSVSSGNTIY
TRBJ2-3 TRBV7-8 ASSFGGRRRGDTQY
TRBJ2-3 TRBV14 ASSRGNTQY
TRBJ2-1 TRBV5-6 ASSYYIVSNEQF
TRBJ1-5 TRBV19 ASSIWQGANQPQH